What follows are 13 T cell receptor beta chains derived from one specimen sequenced in a study of blood T cells in healthy people across ages. It was with a sample-barcoded 5' primer and a J-beta primer mix that a second PCR of about 6 to 12 cycles was run. TCRdb processed the 5' RACE reads anew with MiXCR; each CDR3 protein has one entry. This table has 1,500,000 or so distinct CDR3 sequences, almost 60% appearing once. Sample: blood. Every receptor here comes from a man younger than 35 in good health.

The chain recombines TRBV3-1 with TRBJ2-3; 9 bases agree with TRBD1. Unmatched junction bases numbered 16, after V lost 0 bases and J lost 3 bases. The CDR3 runs 20 residues. CDR1 LGHDT and CDR2 YNNKEL come from the germline V gene (reference sequence). The CDR3 loop is CASSQEGQGAGGPGTDTQYF. Written as DNA, the CDR3 is TGTGCCAGCAGCCAAGAGGGACAGGGAGCCGGGGGACCAGGAACAGATACGCAGTATTTT.

This clonotype has just one count. The V call is TRBV12-3 or TRBV12-4, the J call TRBJ2-1; 9 positions match TRBD2. This CDR3 spans 15 amino acids. Germline trimming cut 2 bases from V and 8 bases from J; bases unmatched to any gene: 7. The DNA for the CDR3 is TGTGCCAGCAGTTTAAGCGGGGGGTTAATGGATGAGCAGTTCTTC. It yields the protein CASSLSGGLMDEQFF.

This chain joins TRBV7-9 and TRBJ1-2; 10 bases align to TRBD1. The germline CDR1 and CDR2 sequences are SEHNR and FQNEAQ (reference sequence). The CDR3 totals 15 residues. With V trimmed by 4 bases and J by 4 bases, 6 bases remained unmatched. The DNA of the CDR3 is TGTGCCAGCAGCTGGACCGGGACAGGGGTCTATGGCTACACCTTC. Translation gives CASSWTGTGVYGYTF.

Turning to this clonotype: The conserved phenylalanine or tryptophan normally closing the CDR3 is absent here, so this likely arose from a read error. The chain uses TRBV28 and TRBJ2-3; TRBD2 agrees at 9 bases. This CDR3 comprises 17 residues. Germline CDR1 MDHEN, CDR2 SYDVKM. V was clipped by 6 bases and J by 3 bases; unmatched bases: 13. The CDR3: CASRSQLAGGITDTQYL. The CDR3 nucleotides read TGTGCCAGCAGGTCCCAACTGGCGGGGGGGATAACAGATACGCAGTATTTA.

This clonotype was picked up a small number of times. V gene TRBV29-1 combines with J gene TRBJ2-7, with a possible D match to TRBD2 (5 bases). Trimming removed 3 bases at V and 3 bases at J, with 6 bases between. The CDR3 consists of 11 residues. Germline CDR1 reads SQVTM; CDR2 reads ANQGSEA. The CDR3 region is CSVDDYYEQYF. The CDR3, as DNA: TGCAGCGTTGACGACTACTACGAGCAGTACTTC.

This CDR3 is CASTPDRGRVYEQYF. CDR3 sequence (DNA): TGTGCCAGCACTCCTGACAGGGGCCGCGTTTACGAGCAGTACTTC. This chain uses TRBV6-5 with TRBJ2-7; TRBD1 matches 8 bases. In germline, CDR1 is MNHEY, CDR2 SVGAGI. With 7 bases clipped from V and 4 bases from J, the junction kept 12 bases outside the gene matches. The CDR3 extends over 15 amino acids.

The J gene is TRBJ2-6, the V gene TRBV7-2; TRBD1 matches at 9 bases. The junction had 8 bases not matched to a gene; V was cut back by 5 bases and J by 0 bases. Germline assignment: CDR1 SGHTA and CDR2 FQGNSA. The CDR3 is 18 amino acids. The CDR3 sequence is CASSRRTGDSSGANVLTF. The DNA for the CDR3 is TGTGCCAGCAGCCGTCGGACAGGGGACTCCTCTGGGGCCAACGTCCTGACTTTC.

The CDR3 sequence is CAIRGPQGATDTQYF. CDR3 DNA: TGTGCCATCAGGGGACCACAGGGGGCCACAGATACGCAGTATTTT. V is TRBV10-3 and J is TRBJ2-3; 9 bases fit TRBD1. Per germline, CDR1 ENHRY and CDR2 SYGVKD. Germline trimming cut 6 bases from V and 2 bases from J; bases unmatched to any gene: 6. There are 15 residues in the CDR3.

The rearrangement uses TRBV7-9 and TRBJ1-2; D call uncertain. The germline CDR1 and CDR2 sequences are SEHNR and FQNEAQ (reference sequence). The V gene lost 1 base and the J gene lost 3 bases, with 12 bases spanning the gap. The CDR3 loop spans 15 amino acids. CDR3 coding DNA: TGTGCCAGCAGCTTAGACAGTGCCTGGGACTATGGCTACACCTTC. Protein sequence: CASSLDSAWDYGYTF.

In this sample, this clonotype turned up a few times. The chain recombines TRBV10-3 with TRBJ2-5; possible D gene TRBD1, 5 bases. V shed 8 bases and J shed 1 base, with 14 bases lying between them. CDR1 is ENHRY and CDR2 is SYGVKD in the germline V gene. The CDR3 has 14 amino acids. CDR3 DNA sequence: TGTGCCATCTCAGGGTCGGCTTCCCAAGAGACCCAGTACTTC. As protein: CAISGSASQETQYF.

The table lists this clonotype with a count of one. The rearrangement links TRBV4-2 to TRBJ1-2; the D gene is possibly TRBD1 (5 bases). The germline V and J ends were trimmed by 0 bases and 4 bases, with 15 bases remaining between them. This CDR3 has 16 amino acids. CDR1 is LGHNA and CDR2 is YNFKEQ in the germline V gene. CDR3 sequence (DNA): TGTGCCAGCAGCCAAGATGGGGGAGAGTCTGCCTATGGCTACACCTTC. Protein sequence: CASSQDGGESAYGYTF.

The sample holds a few counts of this clonotype. This sequence joins TRBV27 and TRBJ2-7; 7 bases are shared with TRBD1. CDR1 MNHEY and CDR2 SMNVEV come from the germline V gene (reference sequence). This CDR3 region has 15 residues. The trim removed 3 bases at V and 4 bases at J, leaving 9 bases unmatched. The CDR3 spells CASSLGVTGVYEQYF. The CDR3 DNA follows: TGTGCCAGCAGTTTGGGGGTTACAGGGGTGTACGAGCAGTACTTC.

CDR3 in DNA: TGCAGCGTTGCTAAGGAGGAGGCAGCTTTCTTT. Translated: CSVAKEEAAFF. V is TRBV29-1 and J is TRBJ1-1; the D is unclear. Trimming shortened V by 4 bases and J by 10 bases, and 13 bases separated the two germline ends. The germline CDR1 and CDR2 sequences are SQVTM and ANQGSEA. CDR3 size: 11 residues. Full variable domain (rest looked up from reference TRBV29-1 and TRBJ1-1): SAVISQKPSRDICQRGTSLTIQCQVDSQVTMMFWYRQQPGQSLTLIATANQGSEATYESGFVIDKFPISRPNLTFSTLTVSNMSPEDSSIYLCSVAKEEAAFFGQGTRLTVV.